Presented here are 3 T cell receptor beta chains from one specimen sequenced in a study of shared clonotypes between healthy human individuals. Only in-frame clones appear in the TCRdb table, and some are missing; sequencing was by immunoSEQ multiplex PCR. The sample lists 550,000 to 850,000 clones, 72% occurring once. Sequenced input: memory CD4+ T cells sorted from blood. Noted subset: CD45RA-negative fraction. The receptors were gathered from a woman aged 25 to 39 in good health.

Many counts were recorded for this clone. The chain couples TRBV30 to TRBJ2-7, with 10 bases identical to TRBD2. Germline V gene data show CDR1 as GTSNPN and CDR2 as SVGIG (reference sequence). CDR3 size: 14 residues. Unmatched junction bases numbered 8, after V lost 1 base and J lost 8 bases. CDR3 in amino acids: CAWSEGLASFQQYF. In DNA form, the CDR3 reads TGTGCCTGGAGTGAGGGACTAGCGTCTTTTCAGCAGTACTTC.

The J gene is TRBJ1-1, the V gene TRBV19; 8 bases align to TRBD1. CDR1 LNHDA and CDR2 SQIVND come from the germline V gene (reference sequence). V dropped 9 bases and J dropped 5; count of bases not matched to a gene: 5. The CDR3 is 12 residues long. The CDR3 DNA reads as TGTGCCAGCACGGACAGGGAAACTGAAGCTTTCTTT. Translating it yields CASTDRETEAFF.

The sample holds one count of this clone. J is TRBJ2-3 and V is TRBV19, with 13 nucleotides matching TRBD2. The CDR3 runs to 16 residues. V dropped 8 bases and J dropped 1; count of bases not matched to a gene: 6. The germline gives CDR1 LNHDA, CDR2 SQIVND (reference sequence). Here the CDR3 DNA reads TGTGCCAGTCGACGACTAGCGGGAGGCCGCACAGATACGCAGTATTTT. It codes for CASRRLAGGRTDTQYF.